The 4 T cell receptor beta chains reported below all come from one sample, sequenced in a study of OX40 agonist ivuxolimab in advanced cancers. The assay was immunoSEQ multiplex PCR, and TCRdb's table has in-frame clones only and misses some. The sample comprises about 35,000 clones, about 90% of which are singletons, and 33% rests with the top ten. The sequencing used CD4+ or CD8+ T cells sorted from blood, collected in a trial of the OX40 agonist ivuxolimab. The receptors originated from an adult with an advanced solid tumor such as melanoma, head and neck, liver or kidney cancer.

This rearrangement joins TRBV28 to TRBJ2-3; TRBD1 matches 7 bases. The CDR3 is made up of 14 amino acids. J lost 6 bases, V lost 3 bases, and 6 bases had no gene match. CDR1 is MDHEN, CDR2 SYDVKM, per germline. The CDR3 is CASSLTGSMDTQYF. CDR3 coding DNA: TGTGCCAGCAGTTTGACAGGGTCAATGGATACGCAGTATTTT.

CDR3 DNA sequence: TGCGCCAGCAGCTTGACTAGCGGGAAGAATGAGCAGTTCTTC. It yields the protein CASSLTSGKNEQFF. The chain is built from TRBV5-1 and TRBJ2-1, with 10 nucleotides matching TRBD2. CDR1 SGHRS and CDR2 YFSETQ come from the germline V gene. V shed 1 base, J shed 7 bases, and the junction held 2 bases outside the gene matches. The CDR3 extends over 14 amino acids. The full variable domain, with the rest looked up from reference TRBV5-1 and TRBJ2-1, is KAGVTQTPRYLIKTRGQQVTLSCSPISGHRSVSWYQQTPGQGLQFLFEYFSETQRNKGNFPGRFSGRQFSNSRSEMNVSTLELGDSALYLCASSLTSGKNEQFFGPGTRLTVL.

The chain carries TRBV7-3 and TRBJ2-1; 10 bases match TRBD2. The CDR3 is made up of 17 amino acids. Germline CDR1 and CDR2: SGHTA and FQGTGA. With 1 base clipped from V and 5 bases from J, the junction kept 8 bases outside the gene matches. The CDR3: CASSLNGETSGHNEQFF. As DNA, the CDR3 is TGTGCCAGCAGCTTAAACGGAGAGACTAGCGGGCACAATGAGCAGTTCTTC.

This chain uses TRBV2 with TRBJ2-7; 14 nucleotides align to TRBD2. Germline lookup yields CDR1 SNHLY and CDR2 FYNNEI. This CDR3 is built from 17 residues. Trimming removed 2 bases from V and 6 bases from J; junction bases left unmatched: 9. CDR3 amino acids: CASSERGLAGARGEQYF. For the CDR3, the DNA is TGTGCCAGCAGTGAAAGGGGACTAGCGGGGGCGAGGGGCGAGCAGTACTTC.